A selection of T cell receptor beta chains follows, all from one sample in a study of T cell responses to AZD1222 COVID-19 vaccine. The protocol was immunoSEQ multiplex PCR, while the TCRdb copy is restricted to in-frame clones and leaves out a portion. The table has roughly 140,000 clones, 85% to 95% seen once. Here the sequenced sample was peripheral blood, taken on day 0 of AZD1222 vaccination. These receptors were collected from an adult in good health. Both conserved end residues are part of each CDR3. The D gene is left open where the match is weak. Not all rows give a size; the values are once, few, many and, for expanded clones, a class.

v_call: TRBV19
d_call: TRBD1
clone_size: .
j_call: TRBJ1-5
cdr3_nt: TGTGCCAGTAGCCTCAGACAGGGATCCAATCAGCCCCAGCATTTT
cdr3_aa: CASSLRQGSNQPQHF

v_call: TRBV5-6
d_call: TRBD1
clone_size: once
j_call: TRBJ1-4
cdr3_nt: TGTGCCAGCAACATGGACAGGGGGGACGAAAAACTGTTTTTT
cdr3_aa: CASNMDRGDEKLFF

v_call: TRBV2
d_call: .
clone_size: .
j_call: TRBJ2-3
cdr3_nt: TGTGCCGGGGGGCCGAGCACAGATACGCAGTATTTT
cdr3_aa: CAGGPSTDTQYF

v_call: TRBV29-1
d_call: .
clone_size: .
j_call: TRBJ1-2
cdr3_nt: TGCAGCGTTGAAGTCCCGGACGGAAACTATGGCTACACCTTC
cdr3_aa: CSVEVPDGNYGYTF

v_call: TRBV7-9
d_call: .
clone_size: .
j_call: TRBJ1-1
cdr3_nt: TGTGCCAGCAGCCTCGGAGGACAGAAGAACACTGAAGCTTTCTTT
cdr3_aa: CASSLGGQKNTEAFF

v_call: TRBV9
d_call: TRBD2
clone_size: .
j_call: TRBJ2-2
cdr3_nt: TGTGCCAGCAGCACGAGCCTCGAATGGCGGGAGGGGAACACCGGGGAGCTGTTTTTT
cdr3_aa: CASSTSLEWREGNTGELFF

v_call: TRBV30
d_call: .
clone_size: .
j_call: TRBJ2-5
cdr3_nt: TGTGCCTGGAGGTCCGCCAGGGCTGTCGAGACCCAGTACTTC
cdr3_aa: CAWRSARAVETQYF

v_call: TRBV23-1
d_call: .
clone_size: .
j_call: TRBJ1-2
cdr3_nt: TGCGCCAGCAGTCAATATCTAGGGAATAATGGCTACACCTTC
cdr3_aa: CASSQYLGNNGYTF

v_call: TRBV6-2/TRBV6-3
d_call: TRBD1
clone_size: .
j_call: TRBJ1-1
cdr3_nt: TGTGCCAGCAGTTACTCGGGACAGGTCGCAACTGAAGCTTTCTTT
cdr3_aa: CASSYSGQVATEAFF

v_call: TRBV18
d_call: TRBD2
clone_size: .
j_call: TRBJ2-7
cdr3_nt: TGTGCCAGCTCACCCGGACTAGCGGGGGTCACCTACGAGCAGTACTTC
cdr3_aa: CASSPGLAGVTYEQYF

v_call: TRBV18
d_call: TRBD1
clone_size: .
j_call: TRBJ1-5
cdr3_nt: TGTGCCAGCTCACCAGGGACAGCTAGCAATCAGCCCCAGCATTTT
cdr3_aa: CASSPGTASNQPQHF

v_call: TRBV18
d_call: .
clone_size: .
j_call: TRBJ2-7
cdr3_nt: TGTGCCAGCTCACCACGCCCGAGCCTCTCCTACGAGCAGTACTTC
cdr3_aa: CASSPRPSLSYEQYF

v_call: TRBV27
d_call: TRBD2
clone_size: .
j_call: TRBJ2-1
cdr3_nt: TGTGCCAGCAGTTTGAGTCTAGCGGGAGGGAGCTCCTACAATGAGCAGTTCTTC
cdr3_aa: CASSLSLAGGSSYNEQFF

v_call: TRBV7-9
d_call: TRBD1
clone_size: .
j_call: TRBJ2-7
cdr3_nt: TGTGCCAGCAGTCCAGGGGGCTCCGACTCCTACGAGCAGTACTTC
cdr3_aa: CASSPGGSDSYEQYF

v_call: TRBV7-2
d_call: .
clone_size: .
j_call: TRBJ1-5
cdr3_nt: TGTGCCAGCAGCCCGGGGGGGGGCGTATTCAATCAGCCCCAGCATTTT
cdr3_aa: CASSPGGGVFNQPQHF

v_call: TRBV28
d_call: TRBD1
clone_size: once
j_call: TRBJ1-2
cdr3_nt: TGTGCCAGCAGCCCGGGGACAGGGGTTTATGGCTACACCTTC
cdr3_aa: CASSPGTGVYGYTF

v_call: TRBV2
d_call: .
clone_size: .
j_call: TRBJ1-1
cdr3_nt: TGTGCCAGCAGTGTTAAGACTGAAGCTTTCTTT
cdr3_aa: CASSVKTEAFF

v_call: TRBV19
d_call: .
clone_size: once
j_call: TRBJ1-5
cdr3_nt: TGTGCCAGTAGTATAGATGGCAATCAGCCCCAGCATTTT
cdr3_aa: CASSIDGNQPQHF

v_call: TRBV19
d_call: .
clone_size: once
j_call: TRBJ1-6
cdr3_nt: TGTGCCAGTTCAACCATACCGGATTCACCCCTCCACTTT
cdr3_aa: CASSTIPDSPLHF

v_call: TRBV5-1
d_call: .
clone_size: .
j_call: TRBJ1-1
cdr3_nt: TGCGCCAGCAGCCCCACGGGGCGGACTGAAGCTTTCTTT
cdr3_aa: CASSPTGRTEAFF

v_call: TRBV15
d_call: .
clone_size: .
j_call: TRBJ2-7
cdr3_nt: TGTGCCACCAGCAGAGACTCTGGATTCTACGAGCAGTACTTC
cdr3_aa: CATSRDSGFYEQYF

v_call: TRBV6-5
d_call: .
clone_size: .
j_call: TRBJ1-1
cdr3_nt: TGTGCCAGCAGGTTCTTGGTGGAGATGAACACTGAAGCTTTCTTT
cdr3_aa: CASRFLVEMNTEAFF

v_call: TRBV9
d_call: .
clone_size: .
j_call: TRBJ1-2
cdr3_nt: TGTGCCAGCAGCGTAGACAGCGCTAACTATGGCTACACCTTC
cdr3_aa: CASSVDSANYGYTF

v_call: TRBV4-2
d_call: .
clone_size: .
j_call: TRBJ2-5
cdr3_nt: TGTGCCAGCAGCCAAGAAGGACGAGAGACCCAGTACTTC
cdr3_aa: CASSQEGRETQYF

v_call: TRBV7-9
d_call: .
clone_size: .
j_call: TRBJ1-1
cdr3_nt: TGTGCCAGCAGCTTAAACCAGGGGAACACTGAAGCTTTCTTT
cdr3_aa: CASSLNQGNTEAFF

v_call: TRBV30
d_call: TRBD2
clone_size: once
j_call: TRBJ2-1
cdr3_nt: TGTGCCTGGGAGCCGACTGATTACGCGGGAGGGTACAATGAGCAGTTCTTC
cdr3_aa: CAWEPTDYAGGYNEQFF

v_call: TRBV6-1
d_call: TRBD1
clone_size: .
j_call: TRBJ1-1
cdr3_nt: TGTGCCAGCAATGAACAGGGGGCAGGGAACACTGAAGCTTTCTTT
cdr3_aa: CASNEQGAGNTEAFF

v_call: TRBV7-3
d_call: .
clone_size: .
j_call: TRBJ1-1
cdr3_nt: TGTGCCAGCAGCTCGCTGGGAGGCAACACTGAAGCTTTCTTT
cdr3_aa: CASSSLGGNTEAFF

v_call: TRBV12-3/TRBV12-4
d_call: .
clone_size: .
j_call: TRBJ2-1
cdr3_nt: TGTGCCAGCAGCCCTACAGTCTCGGAGCAGTTCTTC
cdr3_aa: CASSPTVSEQFF

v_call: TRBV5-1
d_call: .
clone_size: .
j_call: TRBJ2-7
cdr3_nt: TGCGCCAGCAGCCCCAGAGGGACCTACGAGCAGTACTTC
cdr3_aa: CASSPRGTYEQYF

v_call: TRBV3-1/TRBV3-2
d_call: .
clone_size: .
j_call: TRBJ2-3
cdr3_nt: TGTGCCAGCAGCCAAGGGGGGCACCTAATCACAGATACGCAGTATTTT
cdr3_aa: CASSQGGHLITDTQYF

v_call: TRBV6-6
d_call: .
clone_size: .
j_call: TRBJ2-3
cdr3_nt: TGTGCCAGCAGTTACATCGCGTCCACAGATACGCAGTATTTT
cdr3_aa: CASSYIASTDTQYF